This T cell receptor beta chain was found in a study of CD8 T cells in ankylosing spondylitis. The CDR3 is made up of 13 amino acids. In germline, CDR1 is SGHRS, CDR2 YFSETQ. The V gene lost 4 bases and the J gene lost 4 bases, with 9 bases spanning the gap. This clonotype was seen many times. Its cognate antigen is unknown. 5'-RACE, quantitative and with molecular barcodes, yielded the TCR beta libraries. Each CDR3 protein is one row after TCRdb ran MiXCR on the 5' RACE reads. This table has roughly 180,000 distinct CDR3 sequences, approximately 9% appearing once. Study observations and caveats: Blood of patients with ankylosing spondylitis appeared to be characterized by a TCR beta motif of several highly homologous variants. Disease-linked clones bore a CD8+ phenotype and were relatively rare in peripheral blood. Significant enrichment of disease-linked clones was reported in matched ankylosing spondylitis synovial fluid.

Sequences were obtained from blood, either unsorted or a sorted T cell fraction (not recorded which). This sequence joins TRBV5-1 and TRBJ2-1, with TRBD2 as a possible D gene (5 bases). The receptor was isolated from a female donor with ankylosing spondylitis or in good health (not recorded which). CDR3: CASSTDSYNEQFF. The CDR3 nucleotides are TGCGCCAGCAGCACGGACTCGTACAATGAGCAGTTCTTC.